The next 26 T cell receptor beta chains were all read from a single sample in a study of regulatory T cells in long-lasting Graves disease. Researchers made TCR beta libraries by using iRepertoire HTBI primers and running Arm-PCR on CDR3 regions. TCRdb re-analysed the multiplex PCR reads in MiXCR, keeping a single row per CDR3 protein. The profile shows 300,000 or so distinct CDR3 sequences, about 20% of them singletons. Noted time point: persistent/refractory GD, antithyroid drugs over 5 years with positive TRAb. Researchers made the TCR library from RNA that was extracted from PBMCs. The specimen was peripheral blood mononuclear cells (PBMCs), collected when the disease was refractory, from a patient treated with antithyroid drugs. These receptor sequences come from a female donor with Graves disease.

This clonotype was observed a handful of times. The chain employs TRBV20-1 and TRBJ1-1; D not resolved. The CDR3 totals 10 residues. The V gene's germline CDR1 is DFQATT and CDR2 SNEGSKA (reference sequence). Trimming stripped 6 bases from V and 7 bases from J, with 9 bases between. CDR3 bases: TGCAGTGCCCAGTCCCATGAAGCTTTCTTT. It codes for CSAQSHEAFF.

This clonotype was seen a few times. The chain uses TRBV6-1 and TRBJ1-2, with 7 positions matching TRBD1. This CDR3 spans 13 amino acids. Germline V gene lookup returns CDR1 MNHNS and CDR2 SASEGT. The junction had 14 bases not matched to a gene; V was cut back by 5 bases and J by 14 bases. The CDR3 is CASSKDRWRVATF. CDR3 bases: TGTGCCAGCAGTAAGGACAGGTGGAGGGTCGCTACCTTC.

There are a few counts of this clonotype. The CDR3: CASSTRDGGAYGYTF. The DNA for the CDR3 is TGTGCCAGTAGTACAAGGGATGGGGGGGCCTATGGCTACACCTTC. The chain combines TRBV19 with TRBJ1-2; D is perhaps TRBD1 (6 bases). The CDR3 is made up of 15 amino acids. Germline CDR1 and CDR2: LNHDA and SQIVND (reference sequence). Trimming pared 4 bases from V and 4 bases from J, leaving 16 bases between. Filled out from reference TRBV19 and TRBJ1-2, the complete variable domain reads DGGITQSPKYLFRKEGQNVTLSCEQNLNHDAMYWYRQDPGQGLRLIYYSQIVNDFQKGDIAEGYSVSREKKESFPLTVTSAQKNPTAFYLCASSTRDGGAYGYTFGSGTRLTVV.

The chain employs TRBV30 and TRBJ2-7, with 7 bases lining up with TRBD2. Germline CDR1 GTSNPN, CDR2 SVGIG (reference sequence). V lost 3 bases to trimming and J lost 2 bases; unmatched junction nucleotides: 4. The CDR3 totals 13 residues. CDR3 amino acids: CAWRVRGAYEQYF. DNA of the CDR3: TGTGCCTGGAGAGTACGGGGGGCCTACGAGCAGTACTTC.

V and J are TRBV12-3 or TRBV12-4 and TRBJ1-5, with D tentatively TRBD1 (5 bases). CDR3 length: 13 residues. Deletions cut 8 bases from V and 3 bases from J, with 11 bases between. The CDR3 loop reads CASQDSLNQPQHF. In nucleotides, the CDR3 is TGTGCCAGCCAAGACAGCCTCAATCAGCCCCAGCATTTT.

Turning to this clonotype: A read error may explain this, as a much larger clone is one base away. J is TRBJ2-7 and V is TRBV5-5; 7 positions agree with TRBD2. The ends lost 0 bases at V and 1 base at J; junction bases unmatched: 4. The CDR3 runs to 15 residues. The V gene's germline CDR1 is SGHKS and CDR2 YYEKEE (reference sequence). CDR3: CASSLGLGGSYEQYF. CDR3 DNA sequence: TGTGCCAGCAGCTTGGGTCTCGGGGGGTCCTACGAGCAGTACTTC.

The J gene is TRBJ1-2, the V gene TRBV20-1; weak D call: TRBD1 (5 bases). The CDR3 consists of 16 residues. Germline CDR1 reads DFQATT; CDR2 reads SNEGSKA (reference sequence). V was shortened by 6 bases and J by 6 bases, with 26 bases between the two germline ends. This CDR3 reads CSAIHERQGGIDGYTF. CDR3 DNA: TGCAGTGCCATACACGAGCGGCAGGGTGGGATCGATGGCTACACCTTC.

This clonotype came up once. This may come from a read error, since a much larger clone is one base off. V usage is TRBV20-1 and J usage is TRBJ1-4; 7 bases fit TRBD1. The CDR3 runs 16 residues. Germline V gene lookup returns CDR1 DFQATT and CDR2 SNEGSKA (reference sequence). CDR3 bases: TGCGGTGCTATGGGGACAGCGGGCATGCCTCGTCAAAAACTGTTTTTT. Translation: CGAMGTAGMPRQKLFF.

A few counts support this clonotype. A much bigger clone sits one base away, suggesting this may be a read error. The chain is built from TRBV15 and TRBJ1-1; the D is unclear. CDR3 length: 13 amino acids. The V gene's germline CDR1 is LNHNV and CDR2 YYDKDF (reference sequence). The CDR3 region is CAASLLRGSEAFF. In DNA form, the CDR3 reads TGTGCCGCCAGCCTTCTGAGAGGGTCTGAAGCTTTCTTT.

This sequence joins TRBV20-1 and TRBJ2-7; D is unclear. The CDR3 runs to 10 residues. In germline, CDR1 is DFQATT, CDR2 SNEGSKA (reference sequence). Trimming stripped 4 bases from V and 7 bases from J, with 8 bases between. The CDR3 reads CSAKRDEQYF. The CDR3 DNA is TGCAGTGCTAAAAGGGATGAGCAGTACTTC.

The rearrangement links TRBV18 to TRBJ1-5; D might be TRBD1 (6 bases). CDR1 is KGHSH and CDR2 is LQKENI in the germline V gene. V was pared by 1 base and J by 7 bases, with 17 bases between. The CDR3 consists of 16 residues. CDR3 sequence: CASSPRLTGMEQPQHF. For the CDR3, the DNA is TGTGCCAGCTCACCACGACTGACAGGAATGGAACAGCCCCAGCATTTT.

On this clonotype itself: One base away lies a much larger clone, so this may be a sequencing read error. This sequence joins TRBV7-8 and TRBJ1-2, with D possibly being TRBD1 (5 bases). CDR3 length: 14 residues. CDR1 is SGHVS, CDR2 FQNEAQ, per germline. Trimming removed 5 bases from V and 3 bases from J, with 13 bases in between. The CDR3 DNA reads as TGTGCCAGCAGCACGGGAGGGGCCGACTATGGCTACACCTTC. Its translation: CASSTGGADYGYTF.

This clonotype appeared many times. The rearrangement links TRBV6-1 to TRBJ1-2, with TRBD1 matching over 12 bases. Germline V lookup: CDR1 MNHNS, CDR2 SASEGT. V dropped 5 bases and J dropped 8; count of bases not matched to a gene: 15. This CDR3 is 17 amino acids long. In DNA, the CDR3 is TGTGCCAGCAGTCGGGACAGGGGGCGAGGTGATTACCGGGGCTACACCTTC. Protein: CASSRDRGRGDYRGYTF.

This clonotype was observed at least ten times. The V and J genes are TRBV6-5 and TRBJ2-5; tentatively, D is TRBD1 (6 bases). The CDR3 length is 15 residues. Germline assignment: CDR1 MNHEY and CDR2 SVGAGI. V was pared by 4 bases and J by 5 bases, with 17 bases between. CDR3 sequence reads: CASSWVTGGQETQYF. The CDR3, as DNA: TGTGCCAGCAGTTGGGTGACAGGCGGCCAGGAGACCCAGTACTTC.

This clonotype was counted many times. This sequence joins TRBV29-1 and TRBJ1-1, with D uncertain. Deletions cut 8 bases from V and 1 base from J, with 14 bases between. From germline, CDR1 is SQVTM and CDR2 ANQGSEA. This CDR3 comprises 13 residues. CDR3 bases: TGCAGCCCCTCGTTTATCGGGAACACTGAAGCTTTCTTT. Protein product: CSPSFIGNTEAFF.

In this sample, this clonotype turned up many times. The CDR3 region is CASSQERSRGLGETQYF. The CDR3 DNA sequence: TGTGCCAGCAGCCAAGAGAGGTCAAGGGGGCTAGGGGAGACCCAGTACTTC. The V gene is TRBV3-1, the J gene TRBJ2-5, with 7 bases matching TRBD1. Looked up from germline, CDR1 is LGHDT and CDR2 is YNNKEL (reference sequence). This CDR3 comprises 17 residues. V shed 0 bases and J 5 bases; nucleotides not matched to a gene: 12.

For this clonotype: One end of the junction does not line up with germline, which may come from a read error. The rearrangement links TRBV6-2 or TRBV6-3 to TRBJ2-7; D perhaps matches TRBD1 (6 bases). The CDR3 contains 13 residues. Looked up from germline, CDR1 is MNHEY and CDR2 is SVGEGT. Here the CDR3 reads CASSYAGAYGQYF. CDR3 bases: TGTGCCAGCAGTTACGCAGGGGCCTACGGGCAGTACTTC.

Note on this clonotype: This may stem from a read error, because a much larger clone lies one nucleotide away. The V call is TRBV12-3 or TRBV12-4, the J call TRBJ1-1, with D maybe TRBD1 (6 bases). The CDR3 covers 15 residues. The CDR3 loop reads CASSWGGGLNTEALF. The CDR3, as DNA: TGTGCCAGCAGTTGGGGAGGGGGGTTGAACACTGAAGCTCTCTTT.

This clonotype appeared many times. This chain's CDR3 is CATRTGETYEQYF. DNA for the CDR3: TGTGCCACGCGGACAGGGGAGACCTACGAGCAGTACTTC. This chain uses TRBV10-3 with TRBJ2-7; 9 nucleotides line up with TRBD1. Per germline, CDR1 ENHRY and CDR2 SYGVKD. V was pared by 10 bases and J by 2 bases, with 6 bases of the junction left unmatched. This CDR3 is 13 amino acids long.

The chain links TRBV18 to TRBJ2-4, with D possibly matching TRBD1 (6 bases). This CDR3 is 16 amino acids long. V lost 0 bases, J lost 5 bases, and 14 bases lay in between. Germline lookup yields CDR1 KGHSH and CDR2 LQKENI. CDR3 DNA: TGTGCCAGCTCACCACCCCTCGGACAGCGCGAAAACATTCAGTACTTC. This gives the protein CASSPPLGQRENIQYF.

In its sample, this clonotype was seen a few times. The V and J genes are TRBV28 and TRBJ2-7, with a tentative D call TRBD1 (6 bases). The V end lost 6 bases, the J end lost 2 bases, and 11 bases lay between the germline ends. The length of the CDR3 is 13 residues. Germline CDR1 is MDHEN and CDR2 is SYDVKM. The CDR3 loop is CASRKGVPYEQYF. The CDR3 coding sequence is TGTGCCAGCAGAAAGGGGGTGCCCTACGAGCAGTACTTC.

The chain couples TRBV7-6 to TRBJ2-5, with 12 bases identical to TRBD1. V was pared by 4 bases and J by 5 bases, with 8 bases of the junction left unmatched. The CDR3 runs to 16 residues. Germline V gene lookup returns CDR1 SGHVS and CDR2 FNYEAQ. DNA for the CDR3: TGTGCCAGCAGCTCCTCCGGGACAGGGGGCAGGGAGACCCAGTACTTC. This sequence encodes CASSSSGTGGRETQYF. Looking up the rest from reference TRBV7-6 and TRBJ2-5 gives the full variable domain: GAGVSQSPRYKVTKRGQDVALRCDPISGHVSLYWYRQALGQGPEFLTYFNYEAQQDKSGLPNDRFSAERPEGSISTLTIQRTEQRDSAMYRCASSSSGTGGRETQYFGPGTRLLVL.

The chain has TRBV18 and TRBJ2-7; a weak D match, TRBD1 (5 bases). Germline lookup yields CDR1 KGHSH and CDR2 LQKENI. CDR3 length: 14 residues. The V and J ends lost 2 bases and 0 bases respectively, with 8 bases between them. The CDR3 nucleotides read TGTGCCAGCTCACCAGTGCAGGGCTCCTACGAGCAGTACTTC. Amino acids: CASSPVQGSYEQYF.

This clonotype was counted many times. This chain joins TRBV20-1 and TRBJ1-2, with 8 bases aligning to TRBD1. Germline V gene data show CDR1 as DFQATT and CDR2 as SNEGSKA (reference sequence). V lost 4 bases, J lost 5 bases, and 9 bases stayed unmatched. This CDR3 is 14 amino acids long. DNA of the CDR3: TGCAGTGCTAACAGGGGGATGCACCAATATGGCTACACCTTC. Residues: CSANRGMHQYGYTF.

V usage is TRBV30 and J usage is TRBJ1-5; D gene unclear. Trimming removed 0 bases at V and 0 bases at J, with 15 bases between. Per the germline V gene, CDR1 is GTSNPN and CDR2 is SVGIG (reference sequence). The CDR3 loop spans 17 amino acids. The chain's CDR3 is CAWSVPFGGRSNQPQHF. Written as DNA, the CDR3 is TGTGCCTGGAGTGTACCGTTCGGCGGCCGTAGCAATCAGCCCCAGCATTTT.

This clonotype occurred many times. The CDR3 sequence: CASLNWIGRQPQHF. The CDR3 coding sequence is TGTGCCAGCCTCAATTGGATAGGGCGGCAGCCCCAGCATTTT. The chain employs TRBV6-1 and TRBJ1-5; no clear D gene. Trimming removed 8 bases from V and 7 bases from J, with 18 bases in between. The length of the CDR3 is 14 residues. Germline V CDR1 and CDR2: MNHNS, SASEGT.